These 10 T cell receptor beta chains were sequenced from one sample in a study of T cell therapy after organ transplantation. Using immunoSEQ multiplex PCR, the repertoire was profiled, and TCRdb retains in-frame clones only, with some absent. The sample consists of some 1,100 clones, 66% of them appearing once. The antigens of these receptors remain unknown. The source was CD8+ T cells from blood, collected before autologous CMV-specific T cell therapy. Source of these receptors: a human patient who had received a solid organ transplant and had CMV disease.

V and J are TRBV2 and TRBJ1-1; TRBD1 aligns across 7 bases. V was clipped by 6 bases and J by 7 bases; unmatched bases: 11. From germline, CDR1 is SNHLY and CDR2 FYNNEI. The CDR3 extends over 14 amino acids. Here the CDR3 reads CASSVGTAEGEAFF. The CDR3 DNA reads TGTGCCAGCAGCGTCGGGACAGCCGAAGGTGAAGCTTTCTTT.

This clone was counted once. A single base separates this from a much larger clone, so it may be a read error. At the DNA level, this CDR3 is encoded by other sequences in the same sample as well. This chain connects TRBV27 to TRBJ2-7; a weak D match, TRBD2 (6 bases). This CDR3 region has 11 residues. V was cut by 3 bases and J by 6 bases, with 6 bases left in between. Germline values: CDR1 MNHEY, CDR2 SMNVEV (reference sequence). The CDR3: CASSFGGEQYF. The CDR3 DNA follows: TGTGCCAGCAGTTTCGGGGGCGAGCAGTACTTC.

V and J are TRBV7-9 and TRBJ1-1; 7 nucleotides agree with TRBD1. Germline V gives CDR1 SEHNR, CDR2 FQNEAQ (reference sequence). With 6 bases clipped from V and 5 bases from J, the junction kept 9 bases outside the gene matches. This CDR3 comprises 14 residues. Written as DNA, the CDR3 is TGTGCCAGCAGACCCTCGGGACAGATGACTGAAGCTTTCTTT. Its translation: CASRPSGQMTEAFF.

The rearrangement links TRBV29-1 to TRBJ2-1; 12 bases map to TRBD2. The CDR3 spans 12 residues. Trimming removed 7 bases from V and 8 bases from J; junction bases left unmatched: 3. The V gene's germline CDR1 is SQVTM and CDR2 ANQGSEA. Here the CDR3 reads CSGLAGVHEQFF. Here the CDR3 DNA reads TGCAGCGGACTAGCGGGAGTGCATGAGCAGTTCTTC.

This rearrangement joins TRBV7-9 to TRBJ1-2, with 10 bases aligning to TRBD1. V shed 5 bases and J 6 bases; nucleotides not matched to a gene: 9. Germline V gives CDR1 SEHNR, CDR2 FQNEAQ (reference sequence). The CDR3 totals 15 residues. The CDR3 loop reads CASSQDRGLINGYTF. CDR3 sequence (DNA): TGTGCCAGCAGCCAGGACAGGGGGTTAATAAATGGCTACACCTTC.

The chain links TRBV27 to TRBJ1-6; D might be TRBD1 (5 bases). Germline values: CDR1 MNHEY, CDR2 SMNVEV (reference sequence). The CDR3 totals 15 residues. The ends were cut back, 3 bases at V and 5 bases at J, with 11 bases in the middle. CDR3 protein: CASSLGPANNSPLHF. CDR3 bases: TGTGCCAGCAGTTTGGGACCTGCGAATAATTCACCCCTCCACTTT.

This clone was seen a few times. CDR3 protein: CASSLYTSFGTGELFF. In DNA form, the CDR3 reads TGTGCCAGCAGCTTGTATACATCGTTCGGCACCGGGGAGCTGTTTTTT. V gene TRBV5-8 combines with J gene TRBJ2-2; D is undetermined. CDR1 is SGHTS, CDR2 YDEGEE, per germline. V lost 1 base and J lost 4, with 14 bases in between. The CDR3 has 16 amino acids.

In the case of this clone: A far larger clone is one base from this, pointing to a likely read error. The chain links TRBV4-3 to TRBJ1-4; a possible D gene is TRBD1 (5 bases). The CDR3 spans 17 residues. V dropped 0 bases and J dropped 8 bases, with 19 bases sitting between them. Germline V CDR1 and CDR2: LGHNA, YSLEER. The CDR3 DNA follows: TGCGCCAGCAGCCAAGATGGGGGGGAGGGGTACGGGGAAAAACTGTTTTTT. It codes for CASSQDGGEGYGEKLFF.

The CDR3 DNA sequence: TGTGCCAGCAGTGGCTCCGTAGGGGGGGTTCCAGATACGCAGTATTTT. Translated, it gives CASSGSVGGVPDTQYF. This chain connects TRBV6-4 to TRBJ2-3, with D maybe TRBD2 (7 bases). Trimming removed 4 bases at V and 4 bases at J, with 18 bases between. The V gene's germline CDR1 is MRHNA and CDR2 SNTAGT. This CDR3 contains 16 residues.

The chain links TRBV7-6 to TRBJ1-4, with D possibly TRBD1 on 6 matching bases. Germline CDR1 and CDR2: SGHVS and FNYEAQ. V lost 3 bases and J lost 4, with 21 bases in between. CDR3 length: 18 residues. CDR3: CASSFDRTPLVNNEKLFF. As DNA, the CDR3 is TGTGCCAGCAGCTTTGACAGGACCCCGTTGGTAAATAATGAAAAACTGTTTTTT.